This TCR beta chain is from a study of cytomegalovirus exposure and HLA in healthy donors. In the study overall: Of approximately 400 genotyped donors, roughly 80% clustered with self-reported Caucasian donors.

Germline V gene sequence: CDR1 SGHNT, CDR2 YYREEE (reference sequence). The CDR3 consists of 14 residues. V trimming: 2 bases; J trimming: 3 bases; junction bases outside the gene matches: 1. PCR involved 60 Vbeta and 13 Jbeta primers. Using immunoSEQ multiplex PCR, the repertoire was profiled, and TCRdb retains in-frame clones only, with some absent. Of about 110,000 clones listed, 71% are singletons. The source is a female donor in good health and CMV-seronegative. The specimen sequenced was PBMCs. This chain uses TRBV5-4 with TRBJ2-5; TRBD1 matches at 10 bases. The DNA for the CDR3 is TGTGCCAGCAGCTTCGGGACAGGGGAAGAGACCCAGTACTTC. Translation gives CASSFGTGEETQYF.